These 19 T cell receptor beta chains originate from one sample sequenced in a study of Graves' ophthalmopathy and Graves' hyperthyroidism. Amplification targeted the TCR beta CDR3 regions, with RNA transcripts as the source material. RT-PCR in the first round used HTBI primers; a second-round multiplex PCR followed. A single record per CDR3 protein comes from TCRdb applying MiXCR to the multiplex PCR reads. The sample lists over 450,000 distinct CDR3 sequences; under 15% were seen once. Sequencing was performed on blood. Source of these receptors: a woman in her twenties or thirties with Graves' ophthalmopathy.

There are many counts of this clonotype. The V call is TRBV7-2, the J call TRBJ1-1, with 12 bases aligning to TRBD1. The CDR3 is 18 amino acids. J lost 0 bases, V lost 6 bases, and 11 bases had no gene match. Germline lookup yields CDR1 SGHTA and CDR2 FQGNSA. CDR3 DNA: TGTGCCAGCAGTCCAGGGACAGGGGGCGCCGAGATGAACACTGAAGCTTTCTTT. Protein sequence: CASSPGTGGAEMNTEAFF.

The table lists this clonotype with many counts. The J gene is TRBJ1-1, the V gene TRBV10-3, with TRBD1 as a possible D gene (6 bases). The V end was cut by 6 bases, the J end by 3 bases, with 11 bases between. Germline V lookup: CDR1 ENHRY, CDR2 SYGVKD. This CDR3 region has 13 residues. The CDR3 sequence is CAIRREGDTEAFF. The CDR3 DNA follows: TGTGCCATCAGAAGGGAGGGGGACACTGAAGCTTTCTTT.

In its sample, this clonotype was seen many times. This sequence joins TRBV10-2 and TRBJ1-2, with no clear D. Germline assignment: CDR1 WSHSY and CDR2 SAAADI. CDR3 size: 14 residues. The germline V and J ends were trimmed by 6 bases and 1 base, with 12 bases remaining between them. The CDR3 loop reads CASSKGSHNYGYTF. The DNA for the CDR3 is TGCGCCAGCAGCAAGGGTTCCCATAACTATGGCTACACCTTC.

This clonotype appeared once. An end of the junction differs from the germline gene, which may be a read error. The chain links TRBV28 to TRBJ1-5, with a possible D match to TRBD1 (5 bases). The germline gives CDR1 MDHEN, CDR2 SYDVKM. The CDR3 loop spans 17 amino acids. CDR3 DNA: TGTGCCAACAGTTTATGGGCCCCAGGGAGGAGCAATCAGCCCCAGCATTTT. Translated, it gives CANSLWAPGRSNQPQHF.

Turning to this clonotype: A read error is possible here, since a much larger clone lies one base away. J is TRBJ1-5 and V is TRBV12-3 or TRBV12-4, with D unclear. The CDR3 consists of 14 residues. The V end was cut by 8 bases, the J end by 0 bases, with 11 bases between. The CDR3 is CASCSHDSNQPQHF. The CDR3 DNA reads TGTGCCAGCTGTTCACATGATAGCAATCAGCCCCAGCATTTT.

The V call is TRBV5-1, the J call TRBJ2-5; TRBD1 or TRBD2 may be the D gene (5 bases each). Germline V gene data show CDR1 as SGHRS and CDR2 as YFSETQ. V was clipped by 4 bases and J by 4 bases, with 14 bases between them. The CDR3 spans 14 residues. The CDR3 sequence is CASSLQGAVETQYF. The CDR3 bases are TGCGCCAGCAGCCTCCAGGGAGCTGTAGAGACCCAGTACTTC.

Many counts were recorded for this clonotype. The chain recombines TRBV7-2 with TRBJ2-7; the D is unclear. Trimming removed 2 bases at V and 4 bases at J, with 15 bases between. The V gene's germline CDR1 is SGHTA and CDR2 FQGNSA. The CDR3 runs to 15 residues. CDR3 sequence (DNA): TGTGCCAGCAGCTTAAGTTTTGCTAGGTGGTACGAGCAGTACTTC. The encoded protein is CASSLSFARWYEQYF.

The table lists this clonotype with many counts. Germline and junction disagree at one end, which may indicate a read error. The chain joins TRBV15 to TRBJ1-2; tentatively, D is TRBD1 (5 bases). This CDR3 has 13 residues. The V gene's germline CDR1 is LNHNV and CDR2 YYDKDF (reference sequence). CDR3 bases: TGTGCCACCAGCAACTCCGGGACTACGAAGACTCGGTTC. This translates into CATSNSGTTKTRF.

The CDR3 nucleotides are TGTGCCAGCAGCCAAGAACTCCGCGGACGGGAGCGGGTAACCTACGAGCAGTACTTC. It translates to CASSQELRGRERVTYEQYF. The chain employs TRBV3-1 and TRBJ2-7, with TRBD2 as a possible D gene (6 bases). Between the trimmed V and J ends, which lost 0 bases and 2 bases, there was a span of 23 bases. Germline V gives CDR1 LGHDT, CDR2 YNNKEL (reference sequence). The CDR3 runs 19 residues.

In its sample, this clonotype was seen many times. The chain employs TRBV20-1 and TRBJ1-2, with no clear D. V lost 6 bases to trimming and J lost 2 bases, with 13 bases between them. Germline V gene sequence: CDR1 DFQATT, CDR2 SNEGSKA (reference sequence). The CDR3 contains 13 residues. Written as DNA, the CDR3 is TGCAGTGCCGAACAGAGGCCCAACTATGGCTACACCTTC. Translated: CSAEQRPNYGYTF.

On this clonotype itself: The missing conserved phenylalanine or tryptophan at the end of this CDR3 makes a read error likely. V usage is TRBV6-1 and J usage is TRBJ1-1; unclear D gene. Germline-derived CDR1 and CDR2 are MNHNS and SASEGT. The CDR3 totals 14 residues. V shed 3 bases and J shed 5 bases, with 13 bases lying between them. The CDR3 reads CASSESSGYTEAFI. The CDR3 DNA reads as TGTGCCAGCAGTGAGAGCTCGGGTTATACTGAAGCTTTCATT.

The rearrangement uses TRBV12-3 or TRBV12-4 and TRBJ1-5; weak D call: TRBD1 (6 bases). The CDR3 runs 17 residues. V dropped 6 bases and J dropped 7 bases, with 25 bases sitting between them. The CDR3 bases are TGTGCCAGCAGCCCCGGCCCCTTATGGGGGCCCGAACAGCCCCAGCATTTT. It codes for CASSPGPLWGPEQPQHF.

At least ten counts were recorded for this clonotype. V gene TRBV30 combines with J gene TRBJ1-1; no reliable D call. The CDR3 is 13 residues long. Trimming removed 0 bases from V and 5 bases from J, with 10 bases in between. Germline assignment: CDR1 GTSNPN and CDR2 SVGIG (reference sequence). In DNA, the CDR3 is TGTGCCTGGAGTGTAACATTGGGGACTGAAGCTTTCTTT. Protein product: CAWSVTLGTEAFF.

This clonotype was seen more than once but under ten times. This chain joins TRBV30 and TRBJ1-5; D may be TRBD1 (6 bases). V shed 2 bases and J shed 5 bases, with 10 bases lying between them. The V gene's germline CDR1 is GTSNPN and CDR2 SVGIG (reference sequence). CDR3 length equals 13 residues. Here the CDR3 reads CAWSNREDQPQHF. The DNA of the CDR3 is TGTGCCTGGAGTAACAGGGAGGATCAGCCCCAGCATTTT. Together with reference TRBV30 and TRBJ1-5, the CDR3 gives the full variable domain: SQTIHQWPATLVQPVGSPLSLECTVEGTSNPNLYWYRQAAGRGLQLLFYSVGIGQISSEVPQNLSASRPQDRQFILSSKKLLLSDSGFYLCAWSNREDQPQHFGDGTRLSIL.

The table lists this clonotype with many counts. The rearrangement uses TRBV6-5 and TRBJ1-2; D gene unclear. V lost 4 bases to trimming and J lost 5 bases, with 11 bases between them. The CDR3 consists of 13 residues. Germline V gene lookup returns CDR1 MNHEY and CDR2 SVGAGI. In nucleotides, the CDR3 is TGTGCCAGCAGTTGGACTGCTGATTATGGCTACACCTTC. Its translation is CASSWTADYGYTF.

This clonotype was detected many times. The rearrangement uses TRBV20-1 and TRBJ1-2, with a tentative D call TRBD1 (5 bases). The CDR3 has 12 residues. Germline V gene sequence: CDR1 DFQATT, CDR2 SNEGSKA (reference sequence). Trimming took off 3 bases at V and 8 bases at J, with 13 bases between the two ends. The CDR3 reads CSASDLGTGYTF. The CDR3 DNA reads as TGCAGTGCTAGTGATCTGGGGACCGGCTACACCTTC.

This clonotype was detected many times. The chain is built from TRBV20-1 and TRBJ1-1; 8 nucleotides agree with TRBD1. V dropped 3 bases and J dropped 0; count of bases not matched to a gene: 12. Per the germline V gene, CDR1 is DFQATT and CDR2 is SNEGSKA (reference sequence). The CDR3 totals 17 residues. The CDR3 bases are TGCAGTGCTAGTAGGCAGGGGGCGTTCATGATGAACACTGAAGCTTTCTTT. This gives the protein CSASRQGAFMMNTEAFF.

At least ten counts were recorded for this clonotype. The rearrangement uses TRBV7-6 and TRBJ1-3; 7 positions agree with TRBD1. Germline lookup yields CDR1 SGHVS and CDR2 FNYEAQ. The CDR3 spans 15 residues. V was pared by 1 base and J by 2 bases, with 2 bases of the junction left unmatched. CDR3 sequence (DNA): TGTGCCAGCAGCTTAGAGACAGGGACTGGAAACACCATATATTTT. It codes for CASSLETGTGNTIYF. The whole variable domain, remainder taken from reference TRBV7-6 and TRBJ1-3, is GAGVSQSPRYKVTKRGQDVALRCDPISGHVSLYWYRQALGQGPEFLTYFNYEAQQDKSGLPNDRFSAERPEGSISTLTIQRTEQRDSAMYRCASSLETGTGNTIYFGEGSWLTVV.

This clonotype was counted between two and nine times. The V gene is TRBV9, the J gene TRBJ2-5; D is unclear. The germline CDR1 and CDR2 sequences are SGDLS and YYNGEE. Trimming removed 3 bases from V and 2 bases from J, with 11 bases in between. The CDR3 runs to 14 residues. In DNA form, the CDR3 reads TGTGCCAGCAGCGCCCGACATTCTCAAGAGACCCAGTACTTC. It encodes CASSARHSQETQYF.